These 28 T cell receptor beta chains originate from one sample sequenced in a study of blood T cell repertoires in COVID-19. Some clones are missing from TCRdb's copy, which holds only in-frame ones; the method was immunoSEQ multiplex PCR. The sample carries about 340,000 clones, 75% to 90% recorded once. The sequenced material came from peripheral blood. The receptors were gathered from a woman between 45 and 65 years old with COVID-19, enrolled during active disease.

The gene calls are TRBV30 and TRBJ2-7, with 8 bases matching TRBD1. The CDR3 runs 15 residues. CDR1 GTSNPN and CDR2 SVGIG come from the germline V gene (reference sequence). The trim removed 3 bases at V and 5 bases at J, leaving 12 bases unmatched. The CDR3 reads CAWSPRGRSAHEQYF. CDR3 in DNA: TGTGCCTGGAGCCCCAGGGGGCGATCAGCCCACGAGCAGTACTTC.

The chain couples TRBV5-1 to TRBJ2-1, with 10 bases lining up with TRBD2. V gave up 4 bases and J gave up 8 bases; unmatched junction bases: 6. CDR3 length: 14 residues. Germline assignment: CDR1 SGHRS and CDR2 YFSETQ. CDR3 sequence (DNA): TGCGCCAGCAGCCTTGCACTAGCGGGATATGAGCAGTTCTTC. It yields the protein CASSLALAGYEQFF.

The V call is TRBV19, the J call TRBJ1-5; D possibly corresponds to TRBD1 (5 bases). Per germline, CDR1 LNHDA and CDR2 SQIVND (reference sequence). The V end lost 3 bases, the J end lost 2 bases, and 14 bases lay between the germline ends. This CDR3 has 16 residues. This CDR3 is CASSIVSLGGNQPQHF. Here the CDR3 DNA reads TGTGCCAGTAGTATTGTGTCCTTAGGGGGCAATCAGCCCCAGCATTTT.

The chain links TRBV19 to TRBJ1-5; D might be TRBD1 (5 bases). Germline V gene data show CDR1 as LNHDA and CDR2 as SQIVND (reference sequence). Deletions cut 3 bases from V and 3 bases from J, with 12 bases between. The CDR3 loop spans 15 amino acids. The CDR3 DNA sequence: TGTGCCAGTAGTATGTCGCAGGGAATCAATCAGCCCCAGCATTTT. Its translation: CASSMSQGINQPQHF.

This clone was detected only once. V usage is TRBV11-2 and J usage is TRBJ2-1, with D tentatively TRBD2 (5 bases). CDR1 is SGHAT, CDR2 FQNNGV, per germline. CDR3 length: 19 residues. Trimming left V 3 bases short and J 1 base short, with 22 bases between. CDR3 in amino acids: CASSFKKSGFWVSYNEQFF. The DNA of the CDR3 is TGTGCCAGCAGCTTCAAAAAGTCGGGGTTCTGGGTATCCTACAATGAGCAGTTCTTC.

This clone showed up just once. The CDR3 region has the DNA TGTGCCAGCAGCTCCCGACCGCGGGACCAAAACATTCAGTACTTC. Amino acid sequence: CASSSRPRDQNIQYF. The chain links TRBV7-2 to TRBJ2-4, with a tentative D call TRBD2 (6 bases). The germline V gene encodes CDR1 SGHTA and CDR2 FQGNSA. The CDR3 spans 15 residues. The V gene lost 4 bases and the J gene lost 5 bases, with 15 bases spanning the gap.

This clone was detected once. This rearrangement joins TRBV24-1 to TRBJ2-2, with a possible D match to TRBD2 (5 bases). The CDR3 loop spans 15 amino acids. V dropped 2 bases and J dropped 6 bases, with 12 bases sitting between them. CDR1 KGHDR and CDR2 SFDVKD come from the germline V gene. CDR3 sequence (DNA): TGTGCCACCAGTGATTCCTTCCGGGGTCCCGGGGAGCTGTTTTTT. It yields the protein CATSDSFRGPGELFF.

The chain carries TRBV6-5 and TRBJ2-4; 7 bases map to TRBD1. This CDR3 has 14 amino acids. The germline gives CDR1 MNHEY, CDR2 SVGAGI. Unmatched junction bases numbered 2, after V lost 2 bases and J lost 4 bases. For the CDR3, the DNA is TGTGCCAGCAGTTACGTGGGACAGAAAAACATTCAGTACTTC. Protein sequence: CASSYVGQKNIQYF.

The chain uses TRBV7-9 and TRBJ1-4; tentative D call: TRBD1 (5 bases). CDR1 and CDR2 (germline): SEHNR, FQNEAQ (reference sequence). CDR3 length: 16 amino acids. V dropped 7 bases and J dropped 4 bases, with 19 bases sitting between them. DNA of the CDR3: TGTGCCAGCACCCGACGCGGGACCGACCTTAATGAAAAACTGTTTTTT. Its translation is CASTRRGTDLNEKLFF.

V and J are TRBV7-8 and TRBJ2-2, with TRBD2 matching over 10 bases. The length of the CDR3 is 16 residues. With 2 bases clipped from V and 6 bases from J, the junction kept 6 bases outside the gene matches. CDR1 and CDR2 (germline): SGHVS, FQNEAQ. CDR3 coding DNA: TGTGCCAGCAGCTTAATTAGCGGGAGGACTCCCGGGGAGCTGTTTTTT. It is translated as CASSLISGRTPGELFF.

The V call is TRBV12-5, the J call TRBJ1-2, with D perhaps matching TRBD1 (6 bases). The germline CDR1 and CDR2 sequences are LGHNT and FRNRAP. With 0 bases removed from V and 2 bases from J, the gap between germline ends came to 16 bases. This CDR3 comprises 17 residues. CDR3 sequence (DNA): TGTGCTAGTGGTTTGGTACCGGTAGAGGGGGGGAACTATGGCTACACCTTC. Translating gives CASGLVPVEGGNYGYTF.

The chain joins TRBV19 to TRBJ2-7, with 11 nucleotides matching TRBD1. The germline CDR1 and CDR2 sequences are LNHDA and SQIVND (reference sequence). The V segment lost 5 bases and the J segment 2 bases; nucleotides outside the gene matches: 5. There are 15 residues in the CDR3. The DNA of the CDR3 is TGTGCCAGTAGTGCGGACAGGGGGCAACCCTACGAGCAGTACTTC. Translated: CASSADRGQPYEQYF.

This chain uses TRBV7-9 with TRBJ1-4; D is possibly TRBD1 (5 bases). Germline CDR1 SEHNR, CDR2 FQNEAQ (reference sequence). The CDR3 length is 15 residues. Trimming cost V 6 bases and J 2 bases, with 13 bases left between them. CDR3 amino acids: CASRRQGLTNEKLFF. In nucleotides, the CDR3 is TGTGCCAGCAGGAGGCAGGGACTTACTAATGAAAAACTGTTTTTT.

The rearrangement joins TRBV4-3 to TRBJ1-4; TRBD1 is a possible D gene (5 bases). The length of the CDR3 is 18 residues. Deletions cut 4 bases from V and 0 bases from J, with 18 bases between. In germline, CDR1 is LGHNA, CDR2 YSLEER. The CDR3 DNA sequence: TGCGCCAGCAGCCTGGGGCAGTCTCTCAGAGCAACTAATGAAAAACTGTTTTTT. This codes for CASSLGQSLRATNEKLFF.

CDR3 loop: CASSIGTAGNSPLHF. DNA of the CDR3: TGTGCCAGTAGTATAGGAACGGCGGGGAATTCACCCCTCCACTTT. The chain links TRBV19 to TRBJ1-6, with D uncertain. V dropped 1 base and J dropped 7 bases, with 11 bases sitting between them. Germline V gene data show CDR1 as LNHDA and CDR2 as SQIVND (reference sequence). This CDR3 has 15 amino acids. Full variable domain (remainder filled in from reference TRBV19 and TRBJ1-6): DGGITQSPKYLFRKEGQNVTLSCEQNLNHDAMYWYRQDPGQGLRLIYYSQIVNDFQKGDIAEGYSVSREKKESFPLTVTSAQKNPTAFYLCASSIGTAGNSPLHFGNGTRLTVT.

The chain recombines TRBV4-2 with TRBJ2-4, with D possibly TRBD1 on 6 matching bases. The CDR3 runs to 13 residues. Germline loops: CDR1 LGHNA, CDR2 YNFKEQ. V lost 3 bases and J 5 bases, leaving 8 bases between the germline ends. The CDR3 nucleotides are TGTGCCAGCAGCCAGTGGACAGAAAACATTCAGTACTTC. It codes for CASSQWTENIQYF.

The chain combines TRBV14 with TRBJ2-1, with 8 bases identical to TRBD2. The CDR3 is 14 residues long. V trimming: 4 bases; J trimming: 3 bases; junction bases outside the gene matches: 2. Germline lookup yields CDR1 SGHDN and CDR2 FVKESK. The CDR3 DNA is TGTGCCAGCAGCCGGGGACTAGGCTACAATGAGCAGTTCTTC. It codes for CASSRGLGYNEQFF.

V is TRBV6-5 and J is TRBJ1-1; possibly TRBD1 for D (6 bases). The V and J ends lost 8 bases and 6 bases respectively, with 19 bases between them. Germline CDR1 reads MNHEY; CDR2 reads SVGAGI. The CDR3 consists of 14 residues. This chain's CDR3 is CASQTAGAGSEAFF. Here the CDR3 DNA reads TGTGCCAGCCAAACCGCGGGGGCAGGGTCTGAAGCTTTCTTT.

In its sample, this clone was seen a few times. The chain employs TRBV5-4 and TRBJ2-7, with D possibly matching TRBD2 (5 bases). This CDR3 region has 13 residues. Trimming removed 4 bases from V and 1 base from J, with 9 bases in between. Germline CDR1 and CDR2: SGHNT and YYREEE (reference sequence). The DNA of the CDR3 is TGTGCCAGCAGCCGCCGGGGATCCTACGAGCAGTACTTC. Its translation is CASSRRGSYEQYF.

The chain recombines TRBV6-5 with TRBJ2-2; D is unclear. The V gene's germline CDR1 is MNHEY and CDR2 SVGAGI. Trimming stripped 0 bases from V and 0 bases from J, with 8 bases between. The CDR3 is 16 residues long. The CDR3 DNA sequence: TGTGCCAGCAGTTACTCGGGCTGGACGAACACCGGGGAGCTGTTTTTT. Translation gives CASSYSGWTNTGELFF.

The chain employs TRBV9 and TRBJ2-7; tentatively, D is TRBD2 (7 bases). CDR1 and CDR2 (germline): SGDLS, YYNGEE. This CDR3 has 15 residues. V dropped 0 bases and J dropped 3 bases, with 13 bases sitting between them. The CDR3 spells CASSVGGGAVYEQYF. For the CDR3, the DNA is TGTGCCAGCAGCGTAGGGGGGGGCGCGGTCTACGAGCAGTACTTC. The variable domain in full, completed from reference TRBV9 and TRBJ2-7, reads DSGVTQTPKHLITATGQRVTLRCSPRSGDLSVYWYQQSLDQGLQFLIQYYNGEERAKGNILERFSAQQFPDLHSELNLSSLELGDSALYFCASSVGGGAVYEQYFGPGTRLTVT.

The chain's CDR3 is CASRGDRVWTGELFF. CDR3 in DNA: TGTGCCAGTAGGGGGGACAGGGTTTGGACCGGGGAGCTGTTTTTT. V gene TRBV19 combines with J gene TRBJ2-2; 9 bases align to TRBD1. Germline lookup yields CDR1 LNHDA and CDR2 SQIVND (reference sequence). The CDR3 loop spans 15 amino acids. J lost 5 bases, V lost 6 bases, and 7 bases had no gene match.

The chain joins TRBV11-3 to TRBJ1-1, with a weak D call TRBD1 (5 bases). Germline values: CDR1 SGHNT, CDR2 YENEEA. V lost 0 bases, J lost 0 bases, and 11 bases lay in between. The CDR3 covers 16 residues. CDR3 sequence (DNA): TGTGCCAGCAGCTTAGATCTTGGACAAATGAACACTGAAGCTTTCTTT. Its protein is CASSLDLGQMNTEAFF.

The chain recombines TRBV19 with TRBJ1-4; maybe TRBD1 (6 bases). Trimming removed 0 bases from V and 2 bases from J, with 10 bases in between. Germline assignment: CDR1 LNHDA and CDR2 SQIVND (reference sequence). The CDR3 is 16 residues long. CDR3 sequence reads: CASSIEQQGTNEKLFF. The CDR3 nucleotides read TGTGCCAGTAGTATAGAGCAACAGGGTACTAATGAAAAACTGTTTTTT.

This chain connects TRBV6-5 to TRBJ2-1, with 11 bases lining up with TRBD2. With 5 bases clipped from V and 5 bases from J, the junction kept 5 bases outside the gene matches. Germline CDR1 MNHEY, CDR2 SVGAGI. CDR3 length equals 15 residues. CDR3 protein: CASSRLAGFNNEQFF. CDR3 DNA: TGTGCCAGCAGTCGACTAGCGGGATTTAACAATGAGCAGTTCTTC.

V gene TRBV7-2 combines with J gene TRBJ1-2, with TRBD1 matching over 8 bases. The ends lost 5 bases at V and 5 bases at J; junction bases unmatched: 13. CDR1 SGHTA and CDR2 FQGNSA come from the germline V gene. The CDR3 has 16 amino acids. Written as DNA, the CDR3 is TGTGCCAGCAGCCAACTCGGGGCGGGACAGGATTATGGCTACACCTTC. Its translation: CASSQLGAGQDYGYTF.

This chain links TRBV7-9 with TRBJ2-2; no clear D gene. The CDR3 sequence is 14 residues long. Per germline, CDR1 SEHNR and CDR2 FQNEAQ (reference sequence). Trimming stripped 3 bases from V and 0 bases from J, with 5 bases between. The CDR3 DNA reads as TGTGCCAGCAGCTTGAGAGCGAACACCGGGGAGCTGTTTTTT. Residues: CASSLRANTGELFF.

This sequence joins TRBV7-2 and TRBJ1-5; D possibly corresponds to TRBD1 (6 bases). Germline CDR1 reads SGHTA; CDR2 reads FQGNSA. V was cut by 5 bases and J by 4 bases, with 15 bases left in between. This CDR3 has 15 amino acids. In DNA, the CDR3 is TGTGCCAGCAGCGTAGATCAGGGGAAGAATCAGCCCCAGCATTTT. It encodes CASSVDQGKNQPQHF. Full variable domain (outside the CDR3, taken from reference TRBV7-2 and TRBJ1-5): GAGVSQSPSNKVTEKGKDVELRCDPISGHTALYWYRQSLGQGLEFLIYFQGNSAPDKSGLPSDRFSAERTGGSVSTLTIQRTQQEDSAVYLCASSVDQGKNQPQHFGDGTRLSIL.